The next 3 T cell receptor beta chains were all read from a single sample in a study of T cells after yellow fever vaccination. TCRdb reprocessed the 5' RACE reads with MiXCR, giving one entry per CDR3 protein. The table lists about 96,000 distinct CDR3 sequences, more than 7.5% of them singletons. The sequences come from CD8+ T cells not binding an NS4B(214-222) dextramer, sorted from PBMCs, collected around 15 days after the first yellow fever vaccination. Source of these receptors: a man younger than 35 who received the YFV17D yellow fever vaccine.

This clonotype was recorded a few times. The chain uses TRBV12-3 or TRBV12-4 and TRBJ2-7; tentative D call: TRBD1 (6 bases). V was clipped by 6 bases and J by 3 bases, with 15 bases between them. The CDR3 totals 14 residues. The CDR3 spells CASSPEGQFYEQYV. CDR3 nucleotides: TGTGCCAGCAGCCCAGAAGGACAGTTCTACGAGCAGTACGTC.

This chain links TRBV20-1 with TRBJ1-1; no clear D gene. Germline assignment: CDR1 DFQATT and CDR2 SNEGSKA (reference sequence). Trimming pared 0 bases from V and 6 bases from J, leaving 17 bases between. The CDR3 spans 15 residues. DNA of the CDR3: TGCAGTGCTAGAGATAAAATTTGGGTATCTTCTGAAGCTTTCTTT. Translated: CSARDKIWVSSEAFF.

The J gene is TRBJ2-1, the V gene TRBV15; the D is unclear. CDR1 is LNHNV, CDR2 YYDKDF, per germline (reference sequence). Deletions cut 1 base from V and 7 bases from J, with 14 bases between. The CDR3 length is 15 residues. CDR3 sequence (DNA): TGTGCCACCAGCAGAGGCCGCGTGAAATTGAATGAGCAGTTCTTC. Encoded protein: CATSRGRVKLNEQFF.